This TCR beta chain is drawn from a study of T cell responses to AZD1222 COVID-19 vaccine. A note on this clone: Its antigen is as yet unknown.

Study observations and caveats: Among the donors, most were white British and more were female, and clonal diversity was possibly underestimated. Sampling that yielded the repertoires occurred only after the peak T cell response. Among AZD1222 vaccinees, only six were seropositive at baseline.

Method: immunoSEQ multiplex PCR; TCRdb's copy keeps in-frame clones and lacks some. The sample holds about 83,000 clones, around 89% seen once. The V and J ends lost 6 bases and 7 bases, in that order; junction bases with no gene match: 10. The CDR3 length is 14 residues. Per germline, CDR1 LNHDA and CDR2 SQIVND (reference sequence). This rearrangement joins TRBV19 to TRBJ1-1, with 8 bases matching TRBD1. Here the sequenced sample was peripheral blood, taken on day 0 of AZD1222 vaccination. This TCR derives from an adult in good health. The CDR3 region has the DNA TGTGCCAGTAGATCCACCGGGACAGGCGTTGAAGCTTTCTTT. It specifies CASRSTGTGVEAFF.